These T cell receptor beta chains were read from a single sample in a study of human T cells and chemical hapten exposure. One entry per CDR3 protein, called by TCRdb with MiXCR from the RACE reads. The profile covers approximately 82,000 distinct CDR3 sequences, with 10% to 13% appearing a single time and less than 2.5% taken by the ten largest. The sequenced sample was whole blood, obtained in connection with sensitization to the hapten diphenylcyclopropenone (DPC). Receptors were obtained from a man aged 35 to 55 with alopecia areata. Some clones in this sample may be carry-over from other donors' samples. The conserved cysteine and the conserved F or W are not part of the CDR3 here. Clone size is not always given. Where it is, it says once, few, many or a class for expanded clones.

>TRBV7-2|16|TRBJ2-2|few
ASSLRARAIAGTGELF
>TRBV7-2|11|TRBJ2-3|-
ASSLAKADTQY
>TRBV6-6|11|TRBJ2-1|many
ASRTLAREEQF
>TRBV6-1|13|TRBJ2-7|many
ASSNYDRGTYEQY
>TRBV12-3/TRBV12-4|13|TRBJ2-6|few
ASSFRASGANVLT
>TRBV20-1|12|TRBJ1-6|few
SARSSGWNSPLH
>TRBV6-2/TRBV6-3|13|TRBJ1-1|many
ASSSGQGANTEAF
>TRBV2|12|TRBJ1-5|many
ASSLTRPNQPQH
>TRBV3-1|11|TRBJ2-1|-
ASSQDRYNEQF
>TRBV19|13|TRBJ1-5|many
ASESDRLSNQPQH
>TRBV18|15|TRBJ1-3|-
ASSPPNSGTQEYPIY
>TRBV27|11|TRBJ2-2|many
ASSLSNTGELF
>TRBV14|13|TRBJ1-1|-
ASSQGRTRGTEAF
>TRBV20-1|16|TRBJ1-4|many
SARDTSRMVETNEKLF
>TRBV28|13|TRBJ2-1|-
ASSRVGSSYNEQF
>TRBV14|15|TRBJ2-3|few
ASSQSLGVAGTDTQY
>TRBV7-9|11|TRBJ1-2|many
ASSADRLYGYT
>TRBV3-1|11|TRBJ1-2|few
ASRQWTGNGYT
>TRBV14|13|TRBJ2-3|-
ASSQLTGGVDTQY
>TRBV11-3|16|TRBJ2-3|-
ASSFRNRGLSDADTQY
>TRBV19|13|TRBJ2-5|few
ASRMGLAGQETQY
>TRBV7-2|10|TRBJ2-7|-
ASSLDVYEQY
>TRBV12-3/TRBV12-4|12|TRBJ2-1|-
ASSLTSGSNEQF
>TRBV20-1|13|TRBJ1-2|-
SARDHGGVEDGYT
>TRBV19|11|TRBJ1-5|few
ASRTGGNQPQH
>TRBV9|13|TRBJ2-3|many
ASSLTGTGGDTQY
>TRBV7-2|13|TRBJ2-3|few
ASSWGQGRTDTQY
>TRBV18|13|TRBJ1-2|-
ASSPPGRPNYGYT
>TRBV27|13|TRBJ2-2|-
ASSFDGGGTGELF
>TRBV5-5|13|TRBJ1-4|few
ASSLLTVQSEKLF
>TRBV28|14|TRBJ2-3|-
ASSLWGPGGTDTQY
>TRBV4-3|12|TRBJ2-7|-
ASSQDRGPYEQY
>TRBV2|10|TRBJ2-2|few
ARDSEAGELF
>TRBV27|12|TRBJ1-6|-
ASSFWRKNSPLH
>TRBV7-2|14|TRBJ2-7|few
ASSSLVSSGTYEQY
>TRBV25-1|15|TRBJ1-3|many
ASSVGTGTNSGNTIY
>TRBV5-1|10|TRBJ2-3|-
ASSSLGDTQY
>TRBV7-9|13|TRBJ1-2|many
ASSLVGTTNRGYT
>TRBV7-2|14|TRBJ1-1|few
ASSFGGQRMNTEAF
>TRBV5-5|13|TRBJ2-1|few
ASSLGLAGFYEQF
>TRBV12-3/TRBV12-4|14|TRBJ2-1|few
ASTKGREASYNEQF
>TRBV25-1|11|TRBJ2-7|few
ATMGLGSYEQY
>TRBV29-1|12|TRBJ1-5|few
SVRSGSGNQPQH
>TRBV24-1|12|TRBJ2-1|-
ATSDTGRSNEQF
>TRBV19|10|TRBJ2-6|many
ASSLGANVLT
>TRBV5-4|16|TRBJ1-1|-
ASSLIDVRGTMNTEAF
>TRBV5-1|12|TRBJ2-3|few
ASRTGQHTDTQY
>TRBV28|14|TRBJ1-6|few
ASSSPAGLGGSPLH
>TRBV29-1|15|TRBJ2-3|few
SVDGDVEMRTTDTQY
>TRBV6-5|11|TRBJ2-7|few
ASSSGGSYEQY
>TRBV6-4|11|TRBJ1-1|few
ASSAGKNTEAF
>TRBV20-1|15|TRBJ2-5|-
SAHNGPASGRMETQY
>TRBV6-2/TRBV6-3|19|TRBJ2-1|few
ASSYSPGLAGGLSSYNEQF
>TRBV29-1|12|TRBJ1-1|few
SASSREKNTEAF